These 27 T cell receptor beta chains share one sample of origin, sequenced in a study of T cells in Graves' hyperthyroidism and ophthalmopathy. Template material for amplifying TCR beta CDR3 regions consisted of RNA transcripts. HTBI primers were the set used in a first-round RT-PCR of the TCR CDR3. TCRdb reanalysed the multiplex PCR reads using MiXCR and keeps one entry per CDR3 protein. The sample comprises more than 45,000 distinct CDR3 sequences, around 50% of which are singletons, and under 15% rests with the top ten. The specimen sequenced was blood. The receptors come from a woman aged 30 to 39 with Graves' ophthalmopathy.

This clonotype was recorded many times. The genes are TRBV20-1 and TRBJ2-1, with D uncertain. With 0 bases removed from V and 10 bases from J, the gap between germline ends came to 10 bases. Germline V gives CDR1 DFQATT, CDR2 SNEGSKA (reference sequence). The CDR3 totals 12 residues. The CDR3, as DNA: TGCAGTGCTAGAGATAAACTACCCGAGCAGTTCTTC. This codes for CSARDKLPEQFF.

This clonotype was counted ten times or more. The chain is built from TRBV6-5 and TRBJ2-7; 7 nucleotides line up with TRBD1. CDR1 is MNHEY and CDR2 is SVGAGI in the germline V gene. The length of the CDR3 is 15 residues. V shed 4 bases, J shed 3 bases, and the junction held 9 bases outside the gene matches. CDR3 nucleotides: TGTGCCAGCAGTTCGATGGGACAGAGGGTCTACGAGCAGTACTTC. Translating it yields CASSSMGQRVYEQYF.

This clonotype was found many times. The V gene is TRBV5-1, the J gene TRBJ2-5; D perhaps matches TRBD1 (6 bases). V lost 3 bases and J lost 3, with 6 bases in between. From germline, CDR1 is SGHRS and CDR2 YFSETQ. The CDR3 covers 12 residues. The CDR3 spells CASSWDKETQYF. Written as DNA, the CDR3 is TGCGCCAGCAGCTGGGACAAAGAGACCCAGTACTTC.

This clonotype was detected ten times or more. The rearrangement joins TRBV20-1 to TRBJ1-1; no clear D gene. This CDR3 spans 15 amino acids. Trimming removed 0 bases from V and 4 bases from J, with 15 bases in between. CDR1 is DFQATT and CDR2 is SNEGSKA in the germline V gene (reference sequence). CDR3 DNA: TGCAGTGCTAGAGATCCGGAGGGCGCGGGCACTGAAGCTTTCTTT. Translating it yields CSARDPEGAGTEAFF.

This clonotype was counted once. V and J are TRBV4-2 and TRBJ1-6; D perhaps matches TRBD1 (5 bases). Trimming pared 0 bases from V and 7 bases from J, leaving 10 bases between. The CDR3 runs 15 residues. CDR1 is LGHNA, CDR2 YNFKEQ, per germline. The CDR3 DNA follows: TGTGCCAGCAGCCAAGATCGGGGCCAAAATTCACCCCTCCACTTT. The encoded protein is CASSQDRGQNSPLHF.

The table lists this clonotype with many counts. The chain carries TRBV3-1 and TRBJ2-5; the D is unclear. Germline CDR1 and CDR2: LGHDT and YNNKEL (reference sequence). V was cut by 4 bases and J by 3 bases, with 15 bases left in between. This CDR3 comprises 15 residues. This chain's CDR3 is CASSPSPRPKETQYF. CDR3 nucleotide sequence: TGTGCCAGCAGCCCTTCGCCTCGACCCAAAGAGACCCAGTACTTC.

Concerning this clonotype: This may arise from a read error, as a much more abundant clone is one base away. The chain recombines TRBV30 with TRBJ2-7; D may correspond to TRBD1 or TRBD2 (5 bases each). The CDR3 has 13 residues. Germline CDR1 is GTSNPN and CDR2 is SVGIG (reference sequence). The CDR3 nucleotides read TGTGCCTGGAGTGTACTGGGGGAACGCGAGCGGTACTTC. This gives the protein CAWSVLGERERYF.

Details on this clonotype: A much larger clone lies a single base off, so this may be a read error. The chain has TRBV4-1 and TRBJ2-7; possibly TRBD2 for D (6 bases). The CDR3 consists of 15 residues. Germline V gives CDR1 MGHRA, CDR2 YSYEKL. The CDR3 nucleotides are TGCGCCAGCAGCCAAGATGGACTATACGCCTACGGGCAGTACTTC. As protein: CASSQDGLYAYGQYF.

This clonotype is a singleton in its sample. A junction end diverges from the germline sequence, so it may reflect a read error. The CDR3 sequence: CASSLEPGSGNTICF. CDR3 DNA: TGTGCCAGCAGCTTAGAACCTGGCTCTGGAAACACCATATGTTTC. The rearrangement links TRBV11-2 to TRBJ1-3, with D hard to call. The CDR3 extends over 15 amino acids. Germline-derived CDR1 and CDR2 are SGHAT and FQNNGV. Looking up the rest from reference TRBV11-2 and TRBJ1-3 gives the full variable domain: EAGVAQSPRYKIIEKRQSVAFWCNPISGHATLYWYQQILGQGPKLLIQFQNNGVVDDSQLPKDRFSAERLKGVDSTLKIQPAKLEDSAVYLCASSLEPGSGNTICFGEGSWLTVV.

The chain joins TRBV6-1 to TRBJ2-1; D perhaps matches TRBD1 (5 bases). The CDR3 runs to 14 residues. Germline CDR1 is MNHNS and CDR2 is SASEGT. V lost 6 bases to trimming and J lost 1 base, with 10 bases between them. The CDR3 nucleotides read TGTGCCAGCAGACTACCAGGGTCCTACAATGAGCAGTTCTTC. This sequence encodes CASRLPGSYNEQFF.

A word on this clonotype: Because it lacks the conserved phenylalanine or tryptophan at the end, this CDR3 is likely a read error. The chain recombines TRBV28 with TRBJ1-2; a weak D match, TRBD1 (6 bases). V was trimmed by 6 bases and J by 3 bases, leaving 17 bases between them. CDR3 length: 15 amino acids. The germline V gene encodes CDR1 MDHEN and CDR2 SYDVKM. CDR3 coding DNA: TGTGCCAGCAGCTTAGGGGGGCGGGTACACTATGGCTACACCGTC. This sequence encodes CASSLGGRVHYGYTV.

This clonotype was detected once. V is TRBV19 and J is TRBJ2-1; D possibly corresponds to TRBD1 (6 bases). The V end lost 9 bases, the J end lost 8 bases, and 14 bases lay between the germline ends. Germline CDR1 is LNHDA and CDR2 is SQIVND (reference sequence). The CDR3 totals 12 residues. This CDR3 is CARIDGGHEQFF. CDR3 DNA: TGTGCCAGGATCGATGGGGGCCATGAGCAGTTCTTC.

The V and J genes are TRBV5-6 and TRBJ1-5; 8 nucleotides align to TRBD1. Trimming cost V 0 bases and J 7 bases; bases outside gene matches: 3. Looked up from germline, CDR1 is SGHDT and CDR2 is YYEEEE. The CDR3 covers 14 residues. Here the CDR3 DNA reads TGTGCCAGCAGCTTGGGGACAGGGAACCAGCCCCAGCATTTT. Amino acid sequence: CASSLGTGNQPQHF.

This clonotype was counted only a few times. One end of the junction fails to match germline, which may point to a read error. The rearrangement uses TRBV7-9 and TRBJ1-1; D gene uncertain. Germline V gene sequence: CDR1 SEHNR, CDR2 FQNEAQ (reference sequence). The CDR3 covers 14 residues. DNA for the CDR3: TGTGCCAGCAGCTTAGGTGGGATGAACACCGAAGCTTTCTTT. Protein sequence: CASSLGGMNTEAFF.

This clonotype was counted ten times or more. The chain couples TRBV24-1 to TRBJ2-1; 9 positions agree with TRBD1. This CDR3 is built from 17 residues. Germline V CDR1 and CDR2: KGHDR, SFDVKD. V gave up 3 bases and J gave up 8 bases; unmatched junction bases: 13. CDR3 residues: CATSDAGTGLRIDEQFF. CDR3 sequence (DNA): TGTGCCACCAGTGATGCCGGGACAGGGCTAAGGATAGATGAGCAGTTCTTC.

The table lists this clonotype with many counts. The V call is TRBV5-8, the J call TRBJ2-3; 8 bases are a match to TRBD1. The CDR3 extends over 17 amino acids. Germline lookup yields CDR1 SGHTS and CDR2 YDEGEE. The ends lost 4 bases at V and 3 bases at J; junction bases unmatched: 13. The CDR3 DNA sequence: TGTGCCAGCAGCCCTCGAAGGACAGGGTCGGGGACAGATACGCAGTATTTT. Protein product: CASSPRRTGSGTDTQYF.

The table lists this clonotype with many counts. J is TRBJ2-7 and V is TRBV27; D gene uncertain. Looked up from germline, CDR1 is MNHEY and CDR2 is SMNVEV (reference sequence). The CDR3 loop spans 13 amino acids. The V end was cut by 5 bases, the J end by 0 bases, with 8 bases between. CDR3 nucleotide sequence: TGTGCCAGCAGTCTGCCCAACTCCTACGAGCAGTACTTC. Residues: CASSLPNSYEQYF.

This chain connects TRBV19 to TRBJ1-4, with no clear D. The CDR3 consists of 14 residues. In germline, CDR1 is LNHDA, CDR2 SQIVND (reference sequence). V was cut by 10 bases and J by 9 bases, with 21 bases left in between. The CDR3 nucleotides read TGTGCCACTCGACTACTCGCTGGCGGACAAAAACTGTTTTTT. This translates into CATRLLAGGQKLFF.

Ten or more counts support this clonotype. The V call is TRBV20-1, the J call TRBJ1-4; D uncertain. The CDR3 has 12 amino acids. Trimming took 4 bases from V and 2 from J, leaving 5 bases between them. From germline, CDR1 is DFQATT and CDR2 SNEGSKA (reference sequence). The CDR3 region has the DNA TGCAGTGCTATGTGCACTAATGAAAAACTGTTTTTT. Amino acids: CSAMCTNEKLFF.

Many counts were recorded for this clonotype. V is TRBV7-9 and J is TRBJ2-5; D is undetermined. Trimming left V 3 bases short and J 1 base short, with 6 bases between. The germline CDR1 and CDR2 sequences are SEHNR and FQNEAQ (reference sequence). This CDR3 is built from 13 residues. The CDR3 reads CASSFGLQETQYF. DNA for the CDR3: TGTGCCAGCAGCTTCGGCCTCCAAGAGACCCAGTACTTC.

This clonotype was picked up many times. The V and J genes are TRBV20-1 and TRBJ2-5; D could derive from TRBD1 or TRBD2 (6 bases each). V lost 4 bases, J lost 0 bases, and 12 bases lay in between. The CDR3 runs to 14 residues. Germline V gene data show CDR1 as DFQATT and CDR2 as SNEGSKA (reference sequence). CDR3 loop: CSATDRRDQETQYF. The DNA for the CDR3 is TGCAGTGCTACAGACAGGAGGGACCAAGAGACCCAGTACTTC.

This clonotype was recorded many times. CDR3 residues: CASGLSIGNEQYF. The CDR3 DNA is TGTGCTAGTGGTTTGTCGATCGGGAACGAGCAGTACTTC. The chain combines TRBV12-5 with TRBJ2-7, with D possibly being TRBD2 (5 bases). The CDR3 extends over 13 amino acids. Per germline, CDR1 LGHNT and CDR2 FRNRAP. Trimming left V 2 bases short and J 5 bases short, with 10 bases between.

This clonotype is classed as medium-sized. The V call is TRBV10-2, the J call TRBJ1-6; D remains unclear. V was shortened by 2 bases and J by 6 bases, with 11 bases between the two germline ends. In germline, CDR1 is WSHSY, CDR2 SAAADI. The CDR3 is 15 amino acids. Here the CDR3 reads CASSEDRLINSPLHF. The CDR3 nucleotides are TGCGCCAGCAGTGAGGATAGACTGATTAATTCACCCCTCCACTTT.

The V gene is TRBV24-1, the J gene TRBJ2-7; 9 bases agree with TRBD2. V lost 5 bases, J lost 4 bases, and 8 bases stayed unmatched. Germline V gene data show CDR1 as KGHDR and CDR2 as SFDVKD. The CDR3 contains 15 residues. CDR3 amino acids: CATSGGGRAAYEQYF. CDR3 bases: TGTGCCACCAGTGGTGGCGGGAGGGCCGCTTACGAGCAGTACTTC.

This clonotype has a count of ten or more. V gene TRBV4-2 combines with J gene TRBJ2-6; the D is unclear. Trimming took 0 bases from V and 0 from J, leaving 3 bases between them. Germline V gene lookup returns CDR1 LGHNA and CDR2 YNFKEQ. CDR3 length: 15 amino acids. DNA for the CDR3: TGTGCCAGCAGCCAAGACAGCTCTGGGGCCAACGTCCTGACTTTC. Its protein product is CASSQDSSGANVLTF.

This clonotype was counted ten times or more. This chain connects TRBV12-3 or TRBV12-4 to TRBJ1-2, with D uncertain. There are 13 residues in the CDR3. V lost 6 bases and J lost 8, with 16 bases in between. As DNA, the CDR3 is TGTGCCAGCAGAGAACCCGCCGGGCAGGGCTACACCTTC. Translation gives CASREPAGQGYTF.

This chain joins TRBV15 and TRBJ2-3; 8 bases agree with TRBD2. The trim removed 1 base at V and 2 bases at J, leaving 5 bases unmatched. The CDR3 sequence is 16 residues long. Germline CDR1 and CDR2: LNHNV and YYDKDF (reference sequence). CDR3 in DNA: TGTGCCACCAGCAGAGGCTCCGGGAGGGTCACAGATACGCAGTATTTT. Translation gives CATSRGSGRVTDTQYF.